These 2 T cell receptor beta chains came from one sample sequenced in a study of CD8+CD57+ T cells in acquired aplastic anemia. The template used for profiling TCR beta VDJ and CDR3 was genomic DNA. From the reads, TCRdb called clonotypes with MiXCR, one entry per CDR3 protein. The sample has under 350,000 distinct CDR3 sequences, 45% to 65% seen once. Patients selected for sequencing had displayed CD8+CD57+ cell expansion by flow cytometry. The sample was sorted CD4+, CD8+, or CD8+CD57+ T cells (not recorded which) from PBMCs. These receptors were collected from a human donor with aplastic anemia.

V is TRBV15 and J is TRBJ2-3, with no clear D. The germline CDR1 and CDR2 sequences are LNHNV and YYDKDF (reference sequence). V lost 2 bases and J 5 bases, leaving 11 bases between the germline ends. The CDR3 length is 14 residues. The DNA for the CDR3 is TGTGCCACCAGCAGACTTGTCCTGCGAGATACGCAGTATTTT. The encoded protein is CATSRLVLRDTQYF.

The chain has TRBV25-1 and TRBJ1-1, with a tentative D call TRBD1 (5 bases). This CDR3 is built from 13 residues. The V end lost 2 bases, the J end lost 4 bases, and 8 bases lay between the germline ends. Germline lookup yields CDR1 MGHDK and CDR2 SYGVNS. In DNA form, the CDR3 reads TGTGCCAGCAGTGAAGGGGGGTTCACTGAAGCTTTCTTT. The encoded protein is CASSEGGFTEAFF.